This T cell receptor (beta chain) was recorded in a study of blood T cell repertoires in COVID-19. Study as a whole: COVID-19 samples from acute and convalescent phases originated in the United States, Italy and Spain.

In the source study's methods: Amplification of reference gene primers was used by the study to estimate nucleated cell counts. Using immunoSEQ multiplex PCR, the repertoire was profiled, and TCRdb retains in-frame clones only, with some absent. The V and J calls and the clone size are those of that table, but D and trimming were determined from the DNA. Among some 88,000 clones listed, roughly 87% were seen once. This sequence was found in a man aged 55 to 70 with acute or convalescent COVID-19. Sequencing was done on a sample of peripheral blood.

The CDR3 here is CASSLEGTGIYEQYF. In DNA form, the CDR3 reads TGTGCCAGCAGCTTAGAAGGGACAGGGATCTACGAGCAGTACTTC. The chain joins TRBV7-2 to TRBJ2-7; 9 nucleotides line up with TRBD1. The CDR3 loop spans 15 amino acids. V trimming: 1 base; J trimming: 3 bases; junction bases outside the gene matches: 4. Germline assignment: CDR1 SGHTA and CDR2 FQGNSA.